The T cell receptor beta chain under discussion was sequenced for a study of cytomegalovirus exposure and HLA in healthy donors. Notes on the study in general: It was about 150 TCR beta chains that were listed as cytomegalovirus-associated. One later analysis, an examination of the approximately 130 validation repertoires, found that first-cohort TCR clusters tended to co-occur in them. Reports showed the classifier diagnosing cytomegalovirus status with high specificity and sensitivity.

Separation from the approximately 720-subject first cohort characterized the roughly 120-subject validation cohort, to which the donors belonged. Clones were read by immunoSEQ multiplex PCR, and TCRdb kept only the in-frame ones, dropping some. Among approximately 59,000 clones listed, approximately 92% were seen once. On this clone: Its antigen is not known.

Specimen: PBMCs. This sequence originates from a man between 18 and 29 years old in good health and CMV-seropositive.

In DNA form, the CDR3 reads TGTGCCAGCAGCCAAGGGGGGGCGGGAGGCAGCTCCTACGAGCAGTACTTC. Translating it yields CASSQGGAGGSSYEQYF. The chain is built from TRBV4-2 and TRBJ2-7; 8 bases are a match to TRBD2. CDR1 and CDR2 (germline): LGHNA, YNFKEQ. The CDR3 extends over 17 amino acids. V gave up 1 base and J gave up 0 bases; unmatched junction bases: 8.